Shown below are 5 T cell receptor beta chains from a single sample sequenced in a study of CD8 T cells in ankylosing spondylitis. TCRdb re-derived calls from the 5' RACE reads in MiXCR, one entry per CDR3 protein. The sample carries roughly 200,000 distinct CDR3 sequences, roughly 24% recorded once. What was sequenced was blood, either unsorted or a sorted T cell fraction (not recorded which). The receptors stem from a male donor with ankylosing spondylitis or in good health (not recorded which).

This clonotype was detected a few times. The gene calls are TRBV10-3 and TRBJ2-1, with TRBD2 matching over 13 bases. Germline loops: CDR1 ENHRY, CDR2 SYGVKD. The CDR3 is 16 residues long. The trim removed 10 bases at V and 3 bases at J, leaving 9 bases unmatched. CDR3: CATTTGTSGNYNEQFF. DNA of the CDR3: TGTGCCACGACCACCGGGACTAGCGGGAACTACAATGAGCAGTTCTTC.

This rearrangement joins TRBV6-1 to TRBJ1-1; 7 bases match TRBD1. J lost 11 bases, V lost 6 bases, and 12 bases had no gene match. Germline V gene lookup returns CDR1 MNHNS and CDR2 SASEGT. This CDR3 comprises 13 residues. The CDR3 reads CASRTTGVKTAFF. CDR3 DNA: TGTGCCAGCAGGACTACAGGGGTCAAGACGGCTTTCTTT.

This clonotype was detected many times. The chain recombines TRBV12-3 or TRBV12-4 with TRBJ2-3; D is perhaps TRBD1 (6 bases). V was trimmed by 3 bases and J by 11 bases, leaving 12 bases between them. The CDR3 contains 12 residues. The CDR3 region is CASSFSSRGQYF. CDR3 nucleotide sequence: TGTGCCAGCAGTTTCAGCTCCAGGGGGCAGTATTTT.

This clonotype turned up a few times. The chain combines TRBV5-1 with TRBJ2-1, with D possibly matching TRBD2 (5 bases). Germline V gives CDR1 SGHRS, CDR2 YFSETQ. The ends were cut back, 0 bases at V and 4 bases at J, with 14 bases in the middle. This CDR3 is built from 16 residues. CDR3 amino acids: CASSLGWTPEYNEQFF. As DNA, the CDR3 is TGCGCCAGCAGCTTGGGATGGACTCCTGAATACAATGAGCAGTTCTTC.

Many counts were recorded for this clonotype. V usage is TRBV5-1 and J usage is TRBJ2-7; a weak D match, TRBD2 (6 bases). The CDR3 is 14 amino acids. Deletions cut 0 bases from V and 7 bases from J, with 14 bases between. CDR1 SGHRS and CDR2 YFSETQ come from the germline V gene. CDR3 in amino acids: CASSLVQEGREQYF. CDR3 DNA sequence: TGCGCCAGCAGCTTGGTACAGGAGGGGAGGGAGCAGTACTTC.